The 13 T cell receptor beta chains given below trace back to one sample, sequenced in a study of T cell responses to AZD1222 COVID-19 vaccine. Libraries were prepared by immunoSEQ multiplex PCR; TCRdb keeps only in-frame clonotypes and omits some of them. The profile shows approximately 90,000 clones, roughly 90% of them singletons. The source material was peripheral blood, sampled on day 0 of AZD1222 vaccination. These receptors were taken from an adult in good health.

CDR3 in DNA: TGTGCCAGCAGCCCAGACGAGAACTATGGCTACACCTTC. Translation: CASSPDENYGYTF. The chain couples TRBV9 to TRBJ1-2; D is ambiguous. V was trimmed by 4 bases and J by 2 bases, leaving 9 bases between them. Germline-derived CDR1 and CDR2 are SGDLS and YYNGEE. This CDR3 comprises 13 residues.

The chain couples TRBV4-3 to TRBJ2-3; 8 bases map to TRBD1. V lost 5 bases, J lost 6 bases, and 7 bases stayed unmatched. Germline V gives CDR1 LGHNA, CDR2 YSLEER. This CDR3 is 14 amino acids long. The CDR3 sequence is CASSATGGSDTQYF. As DNA, the CDR3 is TGCGCCAGCAGCGCCACAGGGGGGTCCGATACGCAGTATTTT.

This clone has just a few counts. The chain couples TRBV2 to TRBJ1-6; possible D gene TRBD1, 6 bases. The CDR3 length is 13 residues. V was cut by 4 bases and J by 10 bases, with 11 bases left in between. Germline CDR1 is SNHLY and CDR2 is FYNNEI. CDR3 nucleotides: TGTGCCAGCAGTGGACAGGAGGACTCACCCCTCCACTTT. Its protein is CASSGQEDSPLHF.

The V gene is TRBV30, the J gene TRBJ1-1; D is undetermined. The germline V gene has CDR1 GTSNPN and CDR2 SVGIG (reference sequence). The V and J ends lost 3 bases and 4 bases respectively, with 15 bases between them. The CDR3 is 14 residues long. The CDR3 spells CAWRAAPGSTEAFF. The CDR3 DNA reads TGTGCCTGGAGAGCGGCCCCGGGGAGCACTGAAGCTTTCTTT.

The chain couples TRBV24-1 to TRBJ2-1; 8 bases map to TRBD1. After removal of 3 bases from V and 1 base from J, the junction contained 4 bases not matched to a gene. The CDR3 is 16 residues long. CDR1 and CDR2 (germline): KGHDR, SFDVKD. The CDR3 sequence: CATSDPGGRSYNEQFF. The CDR3, as DNA: TGTGCCACCAGTGATCCAGGGGGCAGATCCTACAATGAGCAGTTCTTC.

The chain couples TRBV18 to TRBJ1-4, with 8 bases matching TRBD1. V shed 3 bases, J shed 7 bases, and the junction held 7 bases outside the gene matches. CDR3 length: 15 residues. Germline values: CDR1 KGHSH, CDR2 LQKENI. The CDR3: CASSPGRGLGEKLFF. In DNA form, the CDR3 reads TGTGCCAGCTCACCGGGCAGGGGGCTTGGTGAAAAACTGTTTTTT.

The V and J genes are TRBV7-8 and TRBJ1-5; D is unresolved. CDR3 size: 14 residues. Per the germline V gene, CDR1 is SGHVS and CDR2 is FQNEAQ. V was pared by 3 bases and J by 2 bases, with 8 bases between. CDR3 nucleotides: TGTGCCAGCAGCTTTGGTGCCGGCAATCAGCCCCAGCATTTT. This encodes CASSFGAGNQPQHF.

The chain carries TRBV30 and TRBJ1-5; TRBD1 is a possible D gene (5 bases). The CDR3 is 13 residues long. V shed 0 bases and J shed 6 bases, with 9 bases lying between them. Germline-derived CDR1 and CDR2 are GTSNPN and SVGIG (reference sequence). The CDR3, as DNA: TGTGCCTGGAGTGTGGGGCAAGTTCAGCCCCAGCATTTT. Translating it yields CAWSVGQVQPQHF.

The chain uses TRBV19 and TRBJ2-7, with D maybe TRBD1 (6 bases). Looked up from germline, CDR1 is LNHDA and CDR2 is SQIVND (reference sequence). There are 14 residues in the CDR3. Trimming cost V 4 bases and J 0 bases, with 10 bases left between them. CDR3: CASSTSGDSYEQYF. CDR3 DNA sequence: TGTGCCAGTAGTACATCAGGGGACTCCTACGAGCAGTACTTC.

The rearrangement joins TRBV27 to TRBJ1-6, with TRBD1 as a possible D gene (6 bases). The CDR3 spans 16 residues. V was pared by 6 bases and J by 0 bases, with 12 bases between. CDR1 and CDR2 from the germline V gene are MNHEY and SMNVEV (reference sequence). This CDR3 reads CASRVDSLSYNSPLHF. As DNA, the CDR3 is TGTGCCAGCAGGGTGGACAGCCTCTCCTATAATTCACCCCTCCACTTT.

The V and J genes are TRBV5-1 and TRBJ1-1; D gene unclear. The CDR3 runs to 14 residues. The V gene's germline CDR1 is SGHRS and CDR2 YFSETQ. V shed 0 bases and J shed 1 base, with 7 bases lying between them. This CDR3 reads CASSLGPQNTEAFF. The CDR3 nucleotides read TGCGCCAGCAGCTTGGGGCCGCAGAACACTGAAGCTTTCTTT.

The chain joins TRBV7-2 to TRBJ1-5, with 9 bases aligning to TRBD1. V trimming: 5 bases; J trimming: 4 bases; junction bases outside the gene matches: 6. This CDR3 region has 15 residues. Germline V gives CDR1 SGHTA, CDR2 FQGNSA. The CDR3 region has the DNA TGTGCCAGCAGCACCCGGACAGGGGAGAATCAGCCCCAGCATTTT. It yields the protein CASSTRTGENQPQHF.

The genes are TRBV19 and TRBJ1-1; tentative D call: TRBD1 (6 bases). The CDR3 is 13 residues long. Trimming removed 1 base at V and 7 bases at J, with 10 bases between. The germline V gene has CDR1 LNHDA and CDR2 SQIVND (reference sequence). The CDR3 sequence: CASSIGRGGEAFF. The DNA for the CDR3 is TGTGCCAGTAGTATAGGCAGGGGCGGTGAAGCTTTCTTT.